This T cell receptor (beta chain) was obtained from a study of T-cell reconstitution after alpha-beta-depleted transplantation in children. Study findings and constraints: Certain patients had high TCRbeta diversity at day 60, and it came from recipient T cells and thymic progenitors that survived. Newly produced T cells mostly accounted for T-cell counts and diversity one year post-transplant.

Preparation of the TCRbeta library was carried out with unique molecular identifiers. One entry per CDR3 protein, called by TCRdb with MiXCR from the PCR reads. Of approximately 800,000 distinct CDR3 sequences listed, less than 20% were seen once; the top ten hold 5%. About this clonotype itself: Its cognate antigen is unknown.

Trimming stripped 5 bases from V and 4 bases from J, with 17 bases between. CDR1 DFQATT and CDR2 SNEGSKA come from the germline V gene (reference sequence). The CDR3 length is 14 residues. The chain couples TRBV20-1 to TRBJ1-1, with D possibly being TRBD1 (6 bases). The source material was PBMCs, mostly from graft donor cells, sampled 360 days after TCRalphabeta/CD19-depleted stem cell transplant. This receptor was obtained from a male patient younger than 18 who had a stem cell transplant for acute lymphoblastic leukemia, so the T cells may come from the graft donor. CDR3 coding DNA: TGCAGTGCTGTGAACGGGGGGCGTATCACTGAAGCTTTCTTT. Its protein product is CSAVNGGRITEAFF.